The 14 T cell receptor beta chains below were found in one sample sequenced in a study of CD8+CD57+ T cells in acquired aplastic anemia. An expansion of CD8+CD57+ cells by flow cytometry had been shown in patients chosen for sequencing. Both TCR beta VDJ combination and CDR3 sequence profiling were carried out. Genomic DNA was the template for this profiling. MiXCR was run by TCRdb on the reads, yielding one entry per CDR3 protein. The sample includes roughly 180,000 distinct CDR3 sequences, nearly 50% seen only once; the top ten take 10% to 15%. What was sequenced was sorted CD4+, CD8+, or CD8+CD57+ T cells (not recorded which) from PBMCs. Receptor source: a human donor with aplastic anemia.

The CDR3 here is CASSLWTGARYEQYF. CDR3 nucleotides: TGTGCCAGCAGCTTATGGACAGGGGCGCGGTACGAGCAGTACTTC. This chain links TRBV11-1 with TRBJ2-7, with TRBD1 matching over 9 bases. The CDR3 loop spans 15 amino acids. Per the germline V gene, CDR1 is SGHAT and CDR2 is FQDESV (reference sequence). J lost 4 bases, V lost 2 bases, and 6 bases had no gene match.

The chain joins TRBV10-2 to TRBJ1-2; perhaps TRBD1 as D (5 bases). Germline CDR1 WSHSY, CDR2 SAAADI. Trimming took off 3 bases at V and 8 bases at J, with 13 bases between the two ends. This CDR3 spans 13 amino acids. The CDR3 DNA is TGCGCCAGCAGTGATCGGGGGAGGGGAGGCTACACCTTC. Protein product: CASSDRGRGGYTF.

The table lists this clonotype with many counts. The CDR3 DNA sequence: TGTGCCAGCAGCTCGAGACAGGGATTTTTTACAGATACGCAGTATTTT. Translated, it gives CASSSRQGFFTDTQYF. The chain carries TRBV7-9 and TRBJ2-3, with 7 bases lining up with TRBD1. Germline loops: CDR1 SEHNR, CDR2 FQNEAQ (reference sequence). The CDR3 runs to 16 residues. With 4 bases clipped from V and 3 bases from J, the junction kept 10 bases outside the gene matches.

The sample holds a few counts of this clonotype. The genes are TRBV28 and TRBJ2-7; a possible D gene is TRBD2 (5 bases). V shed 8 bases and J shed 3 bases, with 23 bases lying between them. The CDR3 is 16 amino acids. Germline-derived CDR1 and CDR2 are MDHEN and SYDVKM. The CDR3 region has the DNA TGTGCCAGCCCCCCCGGCGTCCGGGATGCCTTCTACGAGCAGTACTTC. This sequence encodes CASPPGVRDAFYEQYF. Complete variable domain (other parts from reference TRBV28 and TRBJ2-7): DVKVTQSSRYLVKRTGEKVFLECVQDMDHENMFWYRQDPGLGLRLIYFSYDVKMKEKGDIPEGYSVSREKKERFSLILESASTNQTSMYLCASPPGVRDAFYEQYFGPGTRLTVT.

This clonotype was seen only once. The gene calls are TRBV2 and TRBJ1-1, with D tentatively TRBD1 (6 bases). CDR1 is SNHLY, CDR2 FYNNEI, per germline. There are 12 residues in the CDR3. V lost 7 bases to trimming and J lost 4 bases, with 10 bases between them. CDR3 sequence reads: CASTVGATEAFF. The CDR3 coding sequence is TGTGCCAGCACCGTGGGGGCCACTGAAGCTTTCTTT.

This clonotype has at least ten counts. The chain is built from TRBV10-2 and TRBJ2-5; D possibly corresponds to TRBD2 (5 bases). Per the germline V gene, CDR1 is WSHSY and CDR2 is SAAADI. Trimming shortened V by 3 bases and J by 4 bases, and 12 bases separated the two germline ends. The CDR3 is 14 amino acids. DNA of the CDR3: TGCGCCAGCAGTGATCAACTAGTTGGAGAGACCCAGTACTTC. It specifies CASSDQLVGETQYF.

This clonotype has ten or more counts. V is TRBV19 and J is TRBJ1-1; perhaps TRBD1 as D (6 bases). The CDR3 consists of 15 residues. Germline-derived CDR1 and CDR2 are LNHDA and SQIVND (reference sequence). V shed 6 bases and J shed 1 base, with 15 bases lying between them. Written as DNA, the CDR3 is TGTGCCAGTAGGCGCGAGGGGGGCGCGAACACTGAAGCTTTCTTT. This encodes CASRREGGANTEAFF.

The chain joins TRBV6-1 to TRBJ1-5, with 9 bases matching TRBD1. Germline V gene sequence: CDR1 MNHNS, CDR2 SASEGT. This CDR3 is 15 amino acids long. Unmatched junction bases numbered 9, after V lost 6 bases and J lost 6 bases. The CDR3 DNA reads TGTGCCAGCAGGCCGGACAGGGGAAGCCCTCAGCCCCAGCATTTT. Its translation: CASRPDRGSPQPQHF.

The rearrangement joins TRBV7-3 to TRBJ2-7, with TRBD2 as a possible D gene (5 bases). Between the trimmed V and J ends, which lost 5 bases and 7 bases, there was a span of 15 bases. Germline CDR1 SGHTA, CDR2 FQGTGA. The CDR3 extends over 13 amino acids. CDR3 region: CASSGGRGGEQYF. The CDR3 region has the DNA TGTGCCAGCAGCGGTGGGCGAGGCGGGGAGCAGTACTTC.

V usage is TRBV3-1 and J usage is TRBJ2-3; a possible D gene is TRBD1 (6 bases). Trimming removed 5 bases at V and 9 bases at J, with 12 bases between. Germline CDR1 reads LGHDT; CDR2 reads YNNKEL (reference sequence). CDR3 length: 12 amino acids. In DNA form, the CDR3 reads TGTGCCAGCAGCTCCCAGGGGTACACGCAGTATTTT. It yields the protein CASSSQGYTQYF.

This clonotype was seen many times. The CDR3 sequence: CSARDRWRGGLTDTQYF. The CDR3 nucleotides read TGCAGTGCTAGAGATCGATGGAGGGGGGGCCTCACAGATACGCAGTATTTT. V is TRBV20-1 and J is TRBJ2-3; TRBD2 is a possible D gene (7 bases). Germline-derived CDR1 and CDR2 are DFQATT and SNEGSKA (reference sequence). With 0 bases removed from V and 2 bases from J, the gap between germline ends came to 18 bases. The CDR3 sequence is 17 residues long.

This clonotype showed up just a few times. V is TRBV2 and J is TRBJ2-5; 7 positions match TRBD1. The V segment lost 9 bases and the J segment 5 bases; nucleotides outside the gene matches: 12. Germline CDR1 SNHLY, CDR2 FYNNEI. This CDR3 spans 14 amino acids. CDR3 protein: CASRGQVTSETQYF. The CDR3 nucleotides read TGTGCCAGTAGGGGGCAGGTGACATCGGAGACCCAGTACTTC.

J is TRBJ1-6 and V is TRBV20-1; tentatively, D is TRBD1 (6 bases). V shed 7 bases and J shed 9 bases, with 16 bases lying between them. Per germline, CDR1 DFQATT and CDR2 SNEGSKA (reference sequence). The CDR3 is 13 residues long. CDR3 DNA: TGCAGTGTTGAAAGTGGGGGCGGTTCACCCCTCCACTTT. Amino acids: CSVESGGGSPLHF.

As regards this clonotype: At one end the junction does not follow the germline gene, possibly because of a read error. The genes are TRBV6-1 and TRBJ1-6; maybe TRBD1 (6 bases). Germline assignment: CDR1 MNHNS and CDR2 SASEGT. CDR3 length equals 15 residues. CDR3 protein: CASSQSQGYKSPLHF. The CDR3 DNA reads TGTGCCAGCAGTCAATCACAGGGTTATAAGTCACCCCTCCACTTT.